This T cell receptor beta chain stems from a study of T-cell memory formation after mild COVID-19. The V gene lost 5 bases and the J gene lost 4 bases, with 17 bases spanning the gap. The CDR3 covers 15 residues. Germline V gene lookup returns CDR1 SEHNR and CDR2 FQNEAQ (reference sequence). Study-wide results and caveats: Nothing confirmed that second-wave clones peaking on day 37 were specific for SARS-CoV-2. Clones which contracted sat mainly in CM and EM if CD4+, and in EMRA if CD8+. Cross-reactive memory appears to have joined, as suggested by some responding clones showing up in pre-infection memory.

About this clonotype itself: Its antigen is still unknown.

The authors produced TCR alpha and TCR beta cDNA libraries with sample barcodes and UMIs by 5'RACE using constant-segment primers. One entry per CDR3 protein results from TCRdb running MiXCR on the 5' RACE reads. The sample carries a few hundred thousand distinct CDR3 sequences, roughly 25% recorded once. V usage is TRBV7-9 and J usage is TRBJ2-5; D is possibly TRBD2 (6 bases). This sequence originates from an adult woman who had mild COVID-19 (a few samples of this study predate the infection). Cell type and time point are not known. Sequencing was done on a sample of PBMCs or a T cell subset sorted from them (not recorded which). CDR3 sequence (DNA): TGTGCCAGCAGCCTCGGACGGGAGACACCAGAGACCCAGTACTTC. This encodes CASSLGRETPETQYF.